The clone carrying this T cell receptor (beta chain) has more than one count but fewer than ten. As yet, its antigen is unknown. The source of the sample is a study of identical twins. The CDR3 sequence is 16 residues long. Germline V lookup: CDR1 DFQATT, CDR2 SNEGSKA (reference sequence). Losses at the gene ends were 6 bases for V and 5 bases for J; bases not matched to a gene: 14. MiXCR was run by TCRdb on the 5' RACE reads, yielding one entry per CDR3 protein. Of some 500,000 distinct CDR3 sequences listed, around an eighth are singletons. Each donor was a healthy Caucasian. Study findings and constraints: Models, which agreed with sharing between unrelated individuals, nonetheless underestimated the out-of-frame TCR alpha sharing seen in monozygotic twins. While abundant cord blood beta clonotypes carried fewer insertions, memory repertoires showed no such pattern.

These same records also appear under a second study, on yellow fever vaccine responses in identical twins.

This sequence originates from a young woman in good health. The sample consisted of CD4+ T cells sorted from blood. The V call is TRBV20-1, the J call TRBJ1-5, with 9 bases that match TRBD1. The CDR3 bases are TGCAGTGCCCATTGGTGGTTGACAGGGGGGGATCAGCCCCAGCATTTT. It codes for CSAHWWLTGGDQPQHF.